What follows are 21 T cell receptor beta chains derived from one specimen sequenced in a study of blood T cell repertoires in COVID-19. Profiled with immunoSEQ multiplex PCR; TCRdb holds only in-frame clones, not every one. The sample records some 400,000 clones, approximately 80% being singletons. What was sequenced was peripheral blood. All receptors come from a human donor with acute or convalescent COVID-19. The donor label of this sample is uncertain.

This clone was seen only once. The chain recombines TRBV30 with TRBJ2-3; 9 bases line up with TRBD2. The CDR3 totals 16 residues. Germline CDR1 and CDR2: GTSNPN and SVGIG (reference sequence). The V and J ends lost 2 bases and 4 bases, in that order; junction bases with no gene match: 10. The CDR3 DNA is TGTGCCTGGAGTCTAATCCTAGCGGGACGGCCAGATACGCAGTATTTT. Protein product: CAWSLILAGRPDTQYF.

The CDR3 region has the DNA TGTGCCAGCAGTTTGCTTTCCCCCGGGAGTAGCAATCAGCCCCAGCATTTT. This sequence encodes CASSLLSPGSSNQPQHF. V gene TRBV27 combines with J gene TRBJ1-5; no clear D gene. Germline values: CDR1 MNHEY, CDR2 SMNVEV (reference sequence). This CDR3 comprises 17 residues. The V end lost 3 bases, the J end lost 0 bases, and 15 bases lay between the germline ends.

J is TRBJ1-1 and V is TRBV7-9; 11 positions agree with TRBD1. The V segment lost 3 bases and the J segment 10 bases; nucleotides outside the gene matches: 4. Germline assignment: CDR1 SEHNR and CDR2 FQNEAQ (reference sequence). The CDR3 loop spans 13 amino acids. This CDR3 reads CASSLEDRGRAFF. CDR3 bases: TGTGCCAGCAGCTTGGAGGACAGGGGGCGAGCTTTCTTT. Full variable domain (missing parts from reference TRBV7-9 and TRBJ1-1): DTGVSQNPRHKITKRGQNVTFRCDPISEHNRLYWYRQTLGQGPEFLTYFQNEAQLEKSRLLSDRFSAERPKGSFSTLEIQRTEQGDSAMYLCASSLEDRGRAFFGQGTRLTVV.

V is TRBV2 and J is TRBJ2-7; 7 bases align to TRBD1. The germline V gene encodes CDR1 SNHLY and CDR2 FYNNEI. V shed 8 bases, J shed 7 bases, and the junction held 14 bases outside the gene matches. The CDR3 runs to 14 residues. The CDR3 coding sequence is TGTGCCAGCGGGTCGGACAGGAGTCCTCGGGAGCAGTACTTC. It is translated as CASGSDRSPREQYF.

For this clone: The same CDR3 also results from other DNA sequences found in this sample. The V call is TRBV7-9, the J call TRBJ2-7; 7 bases line up with TRBD2. Germline CDR1 SEHNR, CDR2 FQNEAQ (reference sequence). The ends lost 1 base at V and 2 bases at J; junction bases unmatched: 2. CDR3 length equals 14 residues. The CDR3 here is CASSLGGGTYEQYF. Written as DNA, the CDR3 is TGTGCCAGCAGCTTAGGGGGGGGAACCTACGAGCAGTACTTC.

The CDR3 region is CATSSFHRGGKAEAFF. The CDR3 nucleotides are TGTGCCACCAGCAGCTTTCATCGGGGGGGGAAGGCTGAAGCTTTCTTT. V is TRBV15 and J is TRBJ1-1, with a tentative D call TRBD1 (5 bases). Germline loops: CDR1 LNHNV, CDR2 YYDKDF (reference sequence). The V end was cut by 3 bases, the J end by 6 bases, with 20 bases between. CDR3 length: 16 residues.

J is TRBJ2-1 and V is TRBV6-5, with a tentative D call TRBD2 (5 bases). This CDR3 contains 15 residues. V lost 2 bases and J 8 bases, leaving 16 bases between the germline ends. Germline V gives CDR1 MNHEY, CDR2 SVGAGI. The CDR3 DNA sequence: TGTGCCAGCAGTTACCAACAACTAGTCGCCGATGAGCAGTTCTTC. Translation: CASSYQQLVADEQFF.

The chain has TRBV3-1 (or the pseudogene TRBV3-2) and TRBJ1-5; D unresolved. Germline CDR1 is LGHDT and CDR2 is YNNKEL (reference sequence). The CDR3 consists of 15 residues. Trimming took off 2 bases at V and 0 bases at J, with 8 bases between the two ends. The DNA for the CDR3 is TGTGCCAGCAGCCAACATACCTATAGCAATCAGCCCCAGCATTTT. Translating gives CASSQHTYSNQPQHF.

This chain's CDR3 is CASTLRGTETQYF. The CDR3 DNA follows: TGTGCCAGCACCTTACGGGGGACGGAGACCCAGTACTTC. The chain couples TRBV28 to TRBJ2-5; the D gene is possibly TRBD2 (6 bases). The CDR3 contains 13 residues. From germline, CDR1 is MDHEN and CDR2 SYDVKM. V shed 7 bases and J shed 5 bases, with 14 bases lying between them. The whole variable domain, remainder taken from reference TRBV28 and TRBJ2-5, is DVKVTQSSRYLVKRTGEKVFLECVQDMDHENMFWYRQDPGLGLRLIYFSYDVKMKEKGDIPEGYSVSREKKERFSLILESASTNQTSMYLCASTLRGTETQYFGPGTRLLVL.

This rearrangement joins TRBV27 to TRBJ2-2; tentative D call: TRBD2 (6 bases). CDR1 and CDR2 from the germline V gene are MNHEY and SMNVEV (reference sequence). The CDR3 runs 17 residues. The V end lost 3 bases, the J end lost 0 bases, and 14 bases lay between the germline ends. The CDR3 bases are TGTGCCAGCAGTTTTGGGACTGGGTGGTCGAACACCGGGGAGCTGTTTTTT. This encodes CASSFGTGWSNTGELFF.

The chain links TRBV7-9 to TRBJ2-7, with 10 bases matching TRBD2. Germline V gene sequence: CDR1 SEHNR, CDR2 FQNEAQ (reference sequence). This CDR3 comprises 15 residues. V dropped 6 bases and J dropped 0; count of bases not matched to a gene: 5. CDR3 sequence (DNA): TGTGCCAGCAGTCTAGCGGGGGACATCTCCTACGAGCAGTACTTC. It encodes CASSLAGDISYEQYF.

This clone has only one observation. This rearrangement joins TRBV19 to TRBJ1-2; 7 bases fit TRBD1. In germline, CDR1 is LNHDA, CDR2 SQIVND (reference sequence). This CDR3 comprises 14 residues. The V segment lost 6 bases and the J segment 4 bases; nucleotides outside the gene matches: 8. CDR3 sequence: CASSRQGSGYGYTF. CDR3 coding DNA: TGTGCCAGTAGCAGACAGGGAAGCGGCTATGGCTACACCTTC.

The chain recombines TRBV5-1 with TRBJ2-7; the match to TRBD1 covers 9 bases. With 5 bases clipped from V and 5 bases from J, the junction kept 8 bases outside the gene matches. The CDR3 totals 14 residues. Looked up from germline, CDR1 is SGHRS and CDR2 is YFSETQ. The CDR3 loop is CASRRWDRDNEQYF. DNA of the CDR3: TGCGCCAGCAGAAGGTGGGACAGGGACAACGAGCAGTACTTC.

Here the CDR3 DNA reads TGTGCCAGCAGCCCGTCTTGGGCCCCGAGACATACGCAGTATTTT. Protein sequence: CASSPSWAPRHTQYF. The chain carries TRBV11-2 and TRBJ2-3; the D is unclear. The CDR3 has 15 amino acids. The ends were cut back, 5 bases at V and 7 bases at J, with 19 bases in the middle. Germline V CDR1 and CDR2: SGHAT, FQNNGV.

The chain uses TRBV6-6 and TRBJ1-4; D unresolved. This CDR3 region has 13 residues. Germline CDR1 and CDR2: MNHNY and SVGAGI (reference sequence). The V end was cut by 4 bases, the J end by 3 bases, with 6 bases between. The CDR3 DNA reads as TGTGCCAGCAGTTGGGAGTCTAATGAAAAACTGTTTTTT. It yields the protein CASSWESNEKLFF.

The chain joins TRBV19 to TRBJ1-1; possibly TRBD1 for D (6 bases). The germline V gene encodes CDR1 LNHDA and CDR2 SQIVND (reference sequence). The CDR3 spans 13 residues. The V end was cut by 9 bases, the J end by 6 bases, with 17 bases between. Here the CDR3 reads CASHHRVLSEAFF. As DNA, the CDR3 is TGTGCCAGCCACCACAGGGTTCTATCTGAAGCTTTCTTT.

CDR3 region: CASSEGGSLAGGPNPGHEQFF. The DNA for the CDR3 is TGTGCCAGCAGTGAAGGGGGTTCACTAGCGGGGGGCCCGAACCCAGGCCATGAGCAGTTCTTC. The V call is TRBV6-1, the J call TRBJ2-1; 12 bases line up with TRBD2. Germline V gene sequence: CDR1 MNHNS, CDR2 SASEGT. The CDR3 spans 21 residues. The V gene end was trimmed by 1 base and the J gene end by 8 bases; junction bases not matched to a gene: 21.

This clone occurred once. The J gene is TRBJ2-6, the V gene TRBV5-5; D uncertain. The V gene lost 1 base and the J gene lost 0 bases, with 5 bases spanning the gap. Germline V gene lookup returns CDR1 SGHKS and CDR2 YYEKEE (reference sequence). The CDR3 sequence is 15 residues long. This chain's CDR3 is CASSLFSSGANVLTF. The CDR3 nucleotides are TGTGCCAGCAGCTTGTTTAGCTCTGGGGCCAACGTCCTGACTTTC. Complete variable domain (other parts from reference TRBV5-5 and TRBJ2-6): DAGVTQSPTHLIKTRGQQVTLRCSPISGHKSVSWYQQVLGQGPQFIFQYYEKEERGRGNFPDRFSARQFPNYSSELNVNALLLGDSALYLCASSLFSSGANVLTFGAGSRLTVL.

J is TRBJ1-1 and V is TRBV27; 8 bases align to TRBD1. J gave up 1 base and V 2 bases, and 9 bases lay outside the gene matches. Germline V gene data show CDR1 as MNHEY and CDR2 as SMNVEV (reference sequence). This CDR3 is 17 amino acids long. The CDR3 region is CASSLNGRQGWNTEAFF. CDR3 sequence (DNA): TGTGCCAGCAGTTTAAACGGTCGACAGGGGTGGAACACTGAAGCTTTCTTT.

This sequence joins TRBV24-1 and TRBJ2-1, with a weak D call TRBD2 (5 bases). This CDR3 has 14 amino acids. Germline CDR1 and CDR2: KGHDR and SFDVKD. With 2 bases removed from V and 7 bases from J, the gap between germline ends came to 11 bases. For the CDR3, the DNA is TGTGCCACCAGTGATTCCGGGAAAGGTAATGAGCAGTTCTTC. Translating it yields CATSDSGKGNEQFF.

The chain employs TRBV7-9 and TRBJ2-5; 9 nucleotides agree with TRBD1. Trimming removed 5 bases from V and 3 bases from J; junction bases left unmatched: 7. CDR1 is SEHNR, CDR2 FQNEAQ, per germline (reference sequence). The CDR3 length is 15 residues. The CDR3 DNA reads as TGTGCCAGCAGCCCCACGACAGGGGGGAAAGAGACCCAGTACTTC. It encodes CASSPTTGGKETQYF.